The following is a T cell receptor (beta chain) sequence with its context. Other DNA sequences from this sample encode an identical CDR3 as well. Germline V gene data show CDR1 as LNHNV and CDR2 as YYDKDF (reference sequence). The CDR3 length is 13 residues. V shed 1 base, J shed 6 bases, and the junction held 2 bases outside the gene matches. TCRdb keeps only in-frame clones here, not all; method: immunoSEQ multiplex PCR. The data hold around 90,000 clones, with approximately 86% observed a single time. These data originate in a study of control samples from healthy donors and cancer patients. The rearrangement joins TRBV15 to TRBJ1-2; 7 nucleotides line up with TRBD1. The source of this sequence is a young man in good health. The source material was blood. The CDR3 reads CATSRAQGDGYTF. CDR3 in DNA: TGTGCCACCAGCAGAGCCCAGGGGGATGGCTACACCTTC.